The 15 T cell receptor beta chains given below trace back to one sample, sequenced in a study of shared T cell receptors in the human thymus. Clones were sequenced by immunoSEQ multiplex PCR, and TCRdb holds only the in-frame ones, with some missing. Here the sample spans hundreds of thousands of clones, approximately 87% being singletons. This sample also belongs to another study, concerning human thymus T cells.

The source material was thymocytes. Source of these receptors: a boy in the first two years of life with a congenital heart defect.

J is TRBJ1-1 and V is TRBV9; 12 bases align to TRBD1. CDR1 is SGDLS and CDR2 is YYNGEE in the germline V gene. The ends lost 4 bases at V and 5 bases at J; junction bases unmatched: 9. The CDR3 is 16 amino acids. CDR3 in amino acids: CASSPRDRGPGTEAFF. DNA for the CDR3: TGTGCCAGCAGCCCCCGGGACAGGGGGCCGGGGACTGAAGCTTTCTTT.

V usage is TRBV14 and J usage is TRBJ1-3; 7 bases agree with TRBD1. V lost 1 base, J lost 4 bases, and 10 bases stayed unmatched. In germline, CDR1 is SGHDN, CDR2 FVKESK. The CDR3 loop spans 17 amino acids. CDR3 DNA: TGTGCCAGCAGCCAAGCGACAGGGCCCAGGTGGGGAAACACCATATATTTT. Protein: CASSQATGPRWGNTIYF.

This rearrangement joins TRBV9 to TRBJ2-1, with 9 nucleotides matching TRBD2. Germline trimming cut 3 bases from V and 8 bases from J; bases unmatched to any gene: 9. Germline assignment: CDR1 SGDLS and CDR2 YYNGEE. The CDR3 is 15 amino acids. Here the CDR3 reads CASSATVLAGDEQFF. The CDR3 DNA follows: TGTGCCAGCAGCGCGACAGTACTAGCGGGTGATGAGCAGTTCTTC.

The chain's CDR3 is CASSAELGGNCQREGDETQYF. The CDR3 DNA reads as TGTGCCAGCAGCGCAGAATTGGGGGGGAACTGTCAGCGGGAGGGGGATGAGACCCAGTACTTC. This chain uses TRBV9 with TRBJ2-5; 10 bases map to TRBD2. The trim removed 3 bases at V and 5 bases at J, leaving 25 bases unmatched. This CDR3 spans 21 amino acids. Germline V gene data show CDR1 as SGDLS and CDR2 as YYNGEE.

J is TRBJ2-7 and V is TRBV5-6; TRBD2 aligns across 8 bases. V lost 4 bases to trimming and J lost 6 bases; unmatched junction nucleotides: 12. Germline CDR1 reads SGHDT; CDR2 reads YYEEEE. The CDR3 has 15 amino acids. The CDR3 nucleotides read TGTGCCAGCAGCGCGTGTCGGGGGGGCGCATCCGAGCAGTACTTC. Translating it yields CASSACRGGASEQYF.

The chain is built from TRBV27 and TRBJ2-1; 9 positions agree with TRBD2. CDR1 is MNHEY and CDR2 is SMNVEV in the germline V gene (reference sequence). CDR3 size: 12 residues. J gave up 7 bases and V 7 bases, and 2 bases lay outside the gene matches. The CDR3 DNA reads TGTGCCAGCACTAGCGGGATAAATGAGCAGTTCTTC. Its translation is CASTSGINEQFF.

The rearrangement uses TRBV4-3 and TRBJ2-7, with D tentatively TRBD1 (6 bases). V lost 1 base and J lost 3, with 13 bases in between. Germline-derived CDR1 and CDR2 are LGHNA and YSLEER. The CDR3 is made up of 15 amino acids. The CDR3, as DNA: TGCGCCAGCAGCCAAGGTAACAGGGAGATCTACGAGCAGTACTTC. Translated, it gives CASSQGNREIYEQYF.

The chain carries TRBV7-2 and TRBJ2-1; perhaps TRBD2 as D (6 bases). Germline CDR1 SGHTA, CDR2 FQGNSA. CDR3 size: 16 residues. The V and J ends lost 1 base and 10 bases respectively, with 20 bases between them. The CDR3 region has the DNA TGTGCCAGCAGCTTAGTTCCCCCCGGGGGTACACGCGAGCAGTTCTTC. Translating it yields CASSLVPPGGTREQFF.

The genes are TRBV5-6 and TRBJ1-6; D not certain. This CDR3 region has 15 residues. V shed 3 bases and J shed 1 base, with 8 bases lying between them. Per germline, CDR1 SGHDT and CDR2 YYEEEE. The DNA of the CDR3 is TGTGCCAGCAGCTGCCAGGATTCCTATAATTCACCCCTCCACTTT. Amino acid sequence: CASSCQDSYNSPLHF.

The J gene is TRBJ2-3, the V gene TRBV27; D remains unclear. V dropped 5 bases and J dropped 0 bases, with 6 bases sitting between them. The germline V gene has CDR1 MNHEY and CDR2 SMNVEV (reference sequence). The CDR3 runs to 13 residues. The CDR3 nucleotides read TGTGCCAGCAGTGACTCGAGCACAGATACGCAGTATTTT. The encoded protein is CASSDSSTDTQYF.

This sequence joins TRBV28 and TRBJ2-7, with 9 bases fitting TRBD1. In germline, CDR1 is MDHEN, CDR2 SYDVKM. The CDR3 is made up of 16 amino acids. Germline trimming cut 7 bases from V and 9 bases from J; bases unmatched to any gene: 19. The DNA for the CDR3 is TGTGCCAGCACCACAAAAGAGGGACAGGGAAAGGTGGTGCAGTACTTC. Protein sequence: CASTTKEGQGKVVQYF.

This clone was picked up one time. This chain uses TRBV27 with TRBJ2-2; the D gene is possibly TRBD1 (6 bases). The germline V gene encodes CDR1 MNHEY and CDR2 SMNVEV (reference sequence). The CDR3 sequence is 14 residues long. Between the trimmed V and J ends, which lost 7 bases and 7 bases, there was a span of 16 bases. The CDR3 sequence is CASNNHRENGELFF. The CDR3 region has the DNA TGTGCCAGCAATAACCACAGGGAGAACGGGGAGCTGTTTTTT.

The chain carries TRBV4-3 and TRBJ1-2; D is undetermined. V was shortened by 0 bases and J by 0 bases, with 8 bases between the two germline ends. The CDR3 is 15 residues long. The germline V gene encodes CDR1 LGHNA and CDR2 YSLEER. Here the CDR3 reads CASSQESQTNYGYTF. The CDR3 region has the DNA TGCGCCAGCAGCCAAGAATCACAGACTAACTATGGCTACACCTTC.

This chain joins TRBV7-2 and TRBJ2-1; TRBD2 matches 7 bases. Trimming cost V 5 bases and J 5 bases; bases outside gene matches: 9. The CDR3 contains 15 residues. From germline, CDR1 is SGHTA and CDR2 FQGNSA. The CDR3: CASSRGTGRNNEQFF. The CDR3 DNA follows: TGTGCCAGCAGCCGGGGCACCGGGAGGAACAATGAGCAGTTCTTC.

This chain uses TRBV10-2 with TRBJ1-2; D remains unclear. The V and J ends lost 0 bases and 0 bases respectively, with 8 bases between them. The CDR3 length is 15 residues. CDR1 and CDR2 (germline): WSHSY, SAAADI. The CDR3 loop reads CASSESGIPNYGYTF. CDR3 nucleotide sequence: TGCGCCAGCAGTGAGTCTGGCATACCTAACTATGGCTACACCTTC.